The 31 T cell receptor beta chains below were found in one sample sequenced in a study of T cells in Graves' hyperthyroidism and ophthalmopathy. TCR beta CDR3 region amplification was performed from RNA transcripts. HTBI primers were used for first-round RT-PCR of the TCR CDR3. One entry per CDR3 protein, called by TCRdb with MiXCR from the multiplex PCR reads. The repertoire includes 700,000 or so distinct CDR3 sequences, less than 20% of them detected once, and roughly 8% sits in the top ten. Sequencing was carried out using blood. The receptors were gathered from a man between 18 and 29 years old with Graves' hyperthyroidism.

This clonotype was seen at least ten times. V usage is TRBV5-5 and J usage is TRBJ2-1, with TRBD1 identical over 7 bases. Per the germline V gene, CDR1 is SGHKS and CDR2 is YYEKEE (reference sequence). This CDR3 has 13 residues. V trimming: 2 bases; J trimming: 7 bases; junction bases outside the gene matches: 3. CDR3 in DNA: TGTGCCAGCAGCTTTACAGGGGTAAATGAGCAGTTCTTC. Its translation: CASSFTGVNEQFF.

This clonotype was counted many times. J is TRBJ1-1 and V is TRBV3-1; unclear D gene. V was shortened by 1 base and J by 4 bases, with 10 bases between the two germline ends. The CDR3 sequence is 14 residues long. Germline CDR1 reads LGHDT; CDR2 reads YNNKEL (reference sequence). The CDR3 region has the DNA TGTGCCAGCAGCCAAGTGAAGAGGTCCACTGAAGCTTTCTTT. This encodes CASSQVKRSTEAFF.

This clonotype was seen only a few times. This chain's CDR3 is CASSWILQPQHF. The CDR3, as DNA: TGTGCCAGCAGTTGGATATTGCAGCCCCAGCATTTT. The chain uses TRBV28 and TRBJ1-5; D is uncertain. Trimming shortened V by 4 bases and J by 7 bases, and 8 bases separated the two germline ends. This CDR3 comprises 12 residues. The germline V gene encodes CDR1 MDHEN and CDR2 SYDVKM.

This clonotype came up many times. The V and J genes are TRBV7-8 and TRBJ2-1, with TRBD2 matching over 8 bases. CDR3 size: 11 residues. CDR1 is SGHVS, CDR2 FQNEAQ, per germline. Trimming took 8 bases from V and 7 from J; bases not matched to a gene: 1. The CDR3 region is CASAGGNEQFF. Written as DNA, the CDR3 is TGTGCCAGCGCGGGGGGAAATGAGCAGTTCTTC.

The chain uses TRBV4-3 and TRBJ2-2; D is unclear. The V gene's germline CDR1 is LGHNA and CDR2 YSLEER. Trimming took 8 bases from V and 5 from J, leaving 15 bases between them. The CDR3 spans 14 residues. CDR3 bases: TGCGCCAGCGCAAGCCAGCGAGAAACCGGGGAGCTGTTTTTT. Translating gives CASASQRETGELFF.

This clonotype was counted at least ten times. The chain is built from TRBV28 and TRBJ2-2; TRBD1 might be the D (6 bases). Germline CDR1 reads MDHEN; CDR2 reads SYDVKM. The CDR3 contains 13 residues. The germline V and J ends were trimmed by 2 bases and 5 bases, with 6 bases remaining between them. As DNA, the CDR3 is TGTGCCAGCAGTTTAAGGGGGACCGGGGAGCTGTTTTTT. Translation: CASSLRGTGELFF.

The chain is built from TRBV19 and TRBJ2-2, with 8 bases fitting TRBD1. The CDR3 runs to 17 residues. Germline loops: CDR1 LNHDA, CDR2 SQIVND (reference sequence). After removal of 8 bases from V and 5 bases from J, the junction contained 16 bases not matched to a gene. This CDR3 reads CASLEIRGRGLTGELFF. Written as DNA, the CDR3 is TGTGCCAGTCTAGAGATCAGGGGGCGAGGTTTGACCGGGGAGCTGTTTTTT. Drawing the rest from reference TRBV19 and TRBJ2-2, the complete variable domain is DGGITQSPKYLFRKEGQNVTLSCEQNLNHDAMYWYRQDPGQGLRLIYYSQIVNDFQKGDIAEGYSVSREKKESFPLTVTSAQKNPTAFYLCASLEIRGRGLTGELFFGEGSRLTVL.

The chain is built from TRBV27 and TRBJ2-7; unclear D gene. There are 15 residues in the CDR3. CDR1 is MNHEY, CDR2 SMNVEV, per germline (reference sequence). The V end was cut by 2 bases, the J end by 3 bases, with 14 bases between. CDR3 loop: CASSLKLVWGYEQYF. As DNA, the CDR3 is TGTGCCAGCAGTTTAAAGCTAGTCTGGGGCTACGAGCAGTACTTC.

The table lists this clonotype with many counts. This chain uses TRBV12-3 or TRBV12-4 with TRBJ2-7; 8 bases agree with TRBD2. The CDR3 runs 14 residues. After removal of 2 bases from V and 2 bases from J, the junction contained 2 bases not matched to a gene. The CDR3 region is CASSLSGSPYEQYF. The CDR3 region has the DNA TGTGCCAGCAGTTTAAGCGGGAGCCCCTACGAGCAGTACTTC.

This clonotype occurred a few times. J is TRBJ2-1 and V is TRBV7-2; possible D gene TRBD2, 6 bases. The CDR3 has 13 amino acids. Germline V gives CDR1 SGHTA, CDR2 FQGNSA. V was clipped by 5 bases and J by 9 bases, with 14 bases between them. Here the CDR3 reads CASSVLRESEQFF. The CDR3 DNA follows: TGTGCCAGCAGCGTCCTCCGGGAGAGTGAGCAGTTCTTC.

This clonotype was recorded a few times. The genes are TRBV29-1 and TRBJ1-5; 7 bases match TRBD1. Germline lookup yields CDR1 SQVTM and CDR2 ANQGSEA. With 4 bases clipped from V and 3 bases from J, the junction kept 3 bases outside the gene matches. The CDR3 loop spans 13 amino acids. CDR3 nucleotides: TGCAGCGTTGCGACAGGGTCCAATCAGCCCCAGCATTTT. Its protein product is CSVATGSNQPQHF. The full variable domain, in which reference TRBV29-1 and TRBJ1-5 provide the parts outside the CDR3, is SAVISQKPSRDICQRGTSLTIQCQVDSQVTMMFWYRQQPGQSLTLIATANQGSEATYESGFVIDKFPISRPNLTFSTLTVSNMSPEDSSIYLCSVATGSNQPQHFGDGTRLSIL.

This clonotype was counted many times. The rearrangement joins TRBV9 to TRBJ2-3; TRBD2 matches at 10 bases. After removal of 0 bases from V and 3 bases from J, the junction contained 4 bases not matched to a gene. Germline CDR1 SGDLS, CDR2 YYNGEE. The CDR3 loop spans 16 amino acids. The CDR3 protein is CASSVGASGSTDTQYF. Written as DNA, the CDR3 is TGTGCCAGCAGCGTAGGCGCTAGCGGGAGTACAGATACGCAGTATTTT.

This clonotype occurred a few times. This chain connects TRBV27 to TRBJ2-2, with 9 bases aligning to TRBD1. J was trimmed by 5 bases and V by 5 bases; bases with no gene match: 3. Germline V gene sequence: CDR1 MNHEY, CDR2 SMNVEV (reference sequence). CDR3 size: 14 residues. In DNA form, the CDR3 reads TGTGCCAGCAGTGGGACAGGGTTAACCGGGGAGCTGTTTTTT. Amino acids: CASSGTGLTGELFF.

This clonotype was picked up a small number of times. V and J are TRBV6-1 and TRBJ2-1, with a possible D match to TRBD2 (6 bases). In germline, CDR1 is MNHNS, CDR2 SASEGT. This CDR3 contains 15 residues. Trimming shortened V by 2 bases and J by 6 bases, and 14 bases separated the two germline ends. CDR3 nucleotides: TGTGCCAGCAGTGAACGGGGACTTCTCTTCAATGAGCAGTTCTTC. Translation gives CASSERGLLFNEQFF.

The rearrangement joins TRBV5-1 to TRBJ1-6; D is possibly TRBD1 (5 bases). This CDR3 has 15 amino acids. Trimming stripped 0 bases from V and 5 bases from J, with 9 bases between. CDR1 is SGHRS, CDR2 YFSETQ, per germline. The CDR3 nucleotides are TGCGCCAGCAGCTTGGAGCCAGGGAATAATTCACCCCTCCACTTT. It codes for CASSLEPGNNSPLHF.

There are a few counts of this clonotype. The J gene is TRBJ2-1, the V gene TRBV4-1, with 8 bases identical to TRBD2. V dropped 1 base and J dropped 9; count of bases not matched to a gene: 14. CDR1 and CDR2 from the germline V gene are MGHRA and YSYEKL. There are 17 residues in the CDR3. This chain's CDR3 is CASSQGAGGLGTGEQFF. The CDR3 DNA is TGCGCCAGCAGCCAAGGGGCCGGGGGACTAGGGACTGGTGAGCAGTTCTTC.

This clonotype has a handful of counts. The chain is built from TRBV4-1 and TRBJ2-7; weak D call: TRBD2 (6 bases). The CDR3 runs to 14 residues. V was clipped by 0 bases and J by 1 base, with 7 bases between them. CDR1 and CDR2 from the germline V gene are MGHRA and YSYEKL. CDR3 DNA sequence: TGCGCCAGCAGCCAAGAGGAGGGATCCTACGAGCAGTACTTC. Protein: CASSQEEGSYEQYF.

A few counts support this clonotype. The chain links TRBV2 to TRBJ1-6, with a possible D match to TRBD1 (5 bases). Trimming removed 7 bases from V and 8 bases from J, with 12 bases in between. The CDR3 is 13 amino acids. Germline V gene lookup returns CDR1 SNHLY and CDR2 FYNNEI. The CDR3 is CASIGEVYSPLHF. The CDR3 DNA reads as TGTGCCAGCATAGGGGAGGTTTATTCACCCCTCCACTTT.

This clonotype was seen repeatedly, ten times or more. The chain carries TRBV30 and TRBJ1-6; no reliable D call. V lost 5 bases, J lost 13 bases, and 18 bases lay in between. The CDR3 is 13 residues long. In germline, CDR1 is GTSNPN, CDR2 SVGIG (reference sequence). CDR3 protein: CAWGRAPSTPLHF. CDR3 sequence (DNA): TGTGCCTGGGGCCGGGCCCCATCCACCCCCCTCCACTTT.

The chain couples TRBV20-1 to TRBJ2-4; 13 bases line up with TRBD2. The CDR3 runs to 19 residues. Germline assignment: CDR1 DFQATT and CDR2 SNEGSKA (reference sequence). The J segment lost 0 bases and the V segment lost 7 bases, leaving 15 bases of the junction unmatched. In DNA, the CDR3 is TGCAGTGGTAGTAGGGGAGGGACTAGCGGGGCCCTAGCCAAAAACATTCAGTACTTC. It specifies CSGSRGGTSGALAKNIQYF.

The chain couples TRBV6-1 to TRBJ1-2; D unclear. Germline-derived CDR1 and CDR2 are MNHNS and SASEGT. Trimming took 3 bases from V and 4 from J, leaving 15 bases between them. The CDR3 is made up of 15 amino acids. Written as DNA, the CDR3 is TGTGCCAGCAGTGACACCGACCGGCCAGGCTATGGCTACACCTTC. This gives the protein CASSDTDRPGYGYTF.

This clonotype came up a few times. The CDR3 region is CASRPRGDSYEQYF. DNA for the CDR3: TGTGCCAGCAGGCCACGGGGCGACTCCTACGAGCAGTACTTC. The chain links TRBV7-9 to TRBJ2-7; D possibly matches TRBD1 or TRBD2 (5 bases each). The CDR3 runs to 14 residues. In germline, CDR1 is SEHNR, CDR2 FQNEAQ (reference sequence). Deletions cut 6 bases from V and 0 bases from J, with 12 bases between.

This clonotype was picked up a small number of times. The chain has TRBV20-1 and TRBJ1-2; D not certain. The germline V gene has CDR1 DFQATT and CDR2 SNEGSKA (reference sequence). Trimming pared 3 bases from V and 4 bases from J, leaving 15 bases between. The CDR3 totals 14 residues. The CDR3 loop reads CSASHQEPLYGYTF. The DNA for the CDR3 is TGCAGTGCTAGTCATCAGGAACCCCTCTATGGCTACACCTTC.

This clonotype was counted many times. One end of the junction is discordant with germline, which a read error may explain. The chain carries TRBV6-1 and TRBJ2-7; possible D gene TRBD1, 5 bases. The CDR3 spans 16 residues. Germline V gene sequence: CDR1 MNHNS, CDR2 SASEGT. The DNA for the CDR3 is TGTGCCAGCAGTGAAAGGTCAGGGTTCTTCTCCCACGAGCAGTACTTC. This sequence encodes CASSERSGFFSHEQYF.

Many counts were recorded for this clonotype. This chain links TRBV20-1 with TRBJ2-1, with 11 bases aligning to TRBD2. CDR3 length: 20 amino acids. CDR1 is DFQATT, CDR2 SNEGSKA, per germline (reference sequence). The V and J ends lost 1 base and 0 bases, in that order; junction bases with no gene match: 14. CDR3 in amino acids: CSARGVLAGGHSSSYNEQFF. The CDR3 bases are TGCAGTGCTAGAGGGGTTCTAGCGGGAGGACACTCCAGCTCCTACAATGAGCAGTTCTTC.

Many counts were recorded for this clonotype. The rearrangement links TRBV5-1 to TRBJ2-4, with TRBD1 matching 9 bases. With 4 bases clipped from V and 2 bases from J, the junction kept 10 bases outside the gene matches. The germline V gene encodes CDR1 SGHRS and CDR2 YFSETQ. The CDR3 length is 17 residues. CDR3 amino acids: CASSPGGTGHSKNIQYF. CDR3 nucleotides: TGCGCCAGCAGCCCGGGTGGGACAGGGCACTCCAAAAACATTCAGTACTTC.

This clonotype has ten or more counts. This sequence joins TRBV7-3 and TRBJ2-3; perhaps TRBD2 as D (5 bases). V lost 4 bases, J lost 2 bases, and 7 bases lay in between. From germline, CDR1 is SGHTA and CDR2 FQGTGA. The CDR3 runs 13 residues. CDR3 DNA sequence: TGTGCCAGCAGCTCTCGGGACACAGATACGCAGTATTTT. Translation: CASSSRDTDTQYF.

The chain combines TRBV27 with TRBJ2-1; 7 nucleotides agree with TRBD1. Germline assignment: CDR1 MNHEY and CDR2 SMNVEV (reference sequence). This CDR3 comprises 15 residues. J lost 4 bases, V lost 0 bases, and 3 bases had no gene match. Here the CDR3 reads CASSLSTGRYNEQFF. The CDR3 DNA reads TGTGCCAGCAGTTTATCGACAGGGCGATACAATGAGCAGTTCTTC.

This clonotype was detected a few times. This sequence joins TRBV20-1 and TRBJ1-5; D not certain. V dropped 4 bases and J dropped 0 bases, with 7 bases sitting between them. Germline-derived CDR1 and CDR2 are DFQATT and SNEGSKA (reference sequence). CDR3 size: 13 residues. The CDR3 nucleotides read TGCAGTGCTATCAGGTATAGCAATCAGCCCCAGCATTTT. Protein sequence: CSAIRYSNQPQHF.

In its sample, this clonotype was seen a few times. In DNA form, the CDR3 reads TGTGCCACCAGCAGAGAGTGGCAGGGGGCCGCTGGGGCCAACGTCCTGACTTTC. It specifies CATSREWQGAAGANVLTF. V gene TRBV15 combines with J gene TRBJ2-6; 8 bases align to TRBD1. Trimming took 0 bases from V and 2 from J; bases not matched to a gene: 6. This CDR3 has 18 amino acids. From germline, CDR1 is LNHNV and CDR2 YYDKDF (reference sequence).

The chain employs TRBV28 and TRBJ1-5; TRBD1 is a possible D gene (5 bases). The CDR3 is 14 amino acids. V lost 2 bases and J 7 bases, leaving 12 bases between the germline ends. Germline V gene sequence: CDR1 MDHEN, CDR2 SYDVKM. The CDR3 loop reads CASSLRGARQPQHF. In nucleotides, the CDR3 is TGTGCCAGCAGTTTACGCGGGGCCCGCCAGCCCCAGCATTTT.